Below are 27 T cell receptor beta chains sequenced from a single sample in a study of blood T cell repertoires in COVID-19. TCRdb's copy holds only in-frame clones and misses some; the assay was immunoSEQ multiplex PCR. Among about 210,000 clones listed, 82% were seen once. The sequencing input was peripheral blood. The receptors stem from a woman between 40 and 55 years old with acute or convalescent COVID-19.

CDR3 residues: CASSANYYEQYF. The CDR3 region has the DNA TGCGCCAGCAGCGCCAACTACTACGAGCAGTACTTC. The chain carries TRBV5-1 and TRBJ2-7; D is undetermined. Germline V gene data show CDR1 as SGHRS and CDR2 as YFSETQ. V was cut by 4 bases and J by 3 bases, with 8 bases left in between. The CDR3 totals 12 residues.

Notes on this clone: Other nucleotide sequences in the sample specify the same CDR3. The chain links TRBV10-3 to TRBJ2-7; 7 positions match TRBD2. From germline, CDR1 is ENHRY and CDR2 SYGVKD. The CDR3 length is 14 residues. The V gene end was trimmed by 0 bases and the J gene end by 2 bases; junction bases not matched to a gene: 1. The CDR3 DNA sequence: TGTGCCATCAGTGAGTCGGGGGGGACCTACGAGCAGTACTTC. Translated, it gives CAISESGGTYEQYF.

Only a few counts were recorded for this clone. The J gene is TRBJ1-1, the V gene TRBV19; D is possibly TRBD1 (6 bases). The CDR3 is 15 residues long. The V gene's germline CDR1 is LNHDA and CDR2 SQIVND (reference sequence). V lost 3 bases, J lost 3 bases, and 14 bases lay in between. CDR3 loop: CASSIGGEGDTEAFF. DNA of the CDR3: TGTGCCAGTAGTATTGGGGGGGAGGGGGACACTGAAGCTTTCTTT.

The chain links TRBV11-2 to TRBJ2-7; 10 nucleotides align to TRBD2. This CDR3 comprises 15 residues. V shed 1 base and J 7 bases; nucleotides not matched to a gene: 7. Germline V gene data show CDR1 as SGHAT and CDR2 as FQNNGV. CDR3: CASSLVASGSGEQYF. The CDR3 DNA sequence: TGTGCCAGCAGCTTAGTTGCTAGCGGGAGTGGTGAGCAGTACTTC.

This chain connects TRBV7-2 to TRBJ1-5; 9 bases align to TRBD1. The length of the CDR3 is 16 residues. J lost 6 bases, V lost 5 bases, and 11 bases had no gene match. CDR1 and CDR2 from the germline V gene are SGHTA and FQGNSA. Here the CDR3 reads CASSTDSGTGSQPQHF. The CDR3 DNA reads as TGTGCCAGCAGCACAGACTCCGGGACAGGGAGTCAGCCCCAGCATTTT.

The rearrangement links TRBV30 to TRBJ1-5; D not resolved. The V gene's germline CDR1 is GTSNPN and CDR2 SVGIG (reference sequence). Trimming took 1 base from V and 5 from J, leaving 9 bases between them. The CDR3 sequence is 13 residues long. The CDR3 DNA sequence: TGTGCCTGGAGTGCTTCAGTTCATCAGCCCCAGCATTTT. It specifies CAWSASVHQPQHF.

This chain links TRBV6-6 with TRBJ2-1; TRBD2 matches 9 bases. This CDR3 is 18 amino acids long. CDR1 is MNHNY, CDR2 SVGAGI, per germline (reference sequence). With V trimmed by 5 bases and J by 4 bases, 15 bases remained unmatched. The CDR3 spells CASSPKGSGSSRYNEQFF. The CDR3 DNA reads as TGTGCCAGCAGTCCAAAAGGTAGCGGGAGCTCTAGGTACAATGAGCAGTTCTTC.

V is TRBV2 and J is TRBJ1-5; the D is unclear. Per germline, CDR1 SNHLY and CDR2 FYNNEI. Trimming stripped 7 bases from V and 5 bases from J, with 12 bases between. The CDR3 has 13 amino acids. CDR3 region: CASIATYDQPQHF. The CDR3 region has the DNA TGTGCCAGCATAGCTACGTACGATCAGCCCCAGCATTTT.

V usage is TRBV30 and J usage is TRBJ1-1; 7 bases line up with TRBD1. From germline, CDR1 is GTSNPN and CDR2 SVGIG (reference sequence). The CDR3 has 16 amino acids. The V gene end was trimmed by 1 base and the J gene end by 0 bases; junction bases not matched to a gene: 8. The CDR3 reads CAWSGRTGVMNTEAFF. For the CDR3, the DNA is TGTGCCTGGAGTGGGCGCACAGGGGTTATGAACACTGAAGCTTTCTTT.

The chain combines TRBV2 with TRBJ2-5; D remains unclear. Germline V gene data show CDR1 as SNHLY and CDR2 as FYNNEI. V lost 7 bases, J lost 5 bases, and 14 bases lay in between. The CDR3 runs to 13 residues. The CDR3 DNA is TGTGCCAGCACAACGGTTACTTGGGAGACCCAGTACTTC. Amino acids: CASTTVTWETQYF.

V is TRBV18 and J is TRBJ2-1, with TRBD1 identical over 9 bases. Germline V gene sequence: CDR1 KGHSH, CDR2 LQKENI. The CDR3 covers 15 residues. The ends lost 1 base at V and 5 bases at J; junction bases unmatched: 3. The CDR3 protein is CASSPQDRGDNEQFF. The CDR3 DNA follows: TGTGCCAGCTCACCACAGGACAGGGGCGACAATGAGCAGTTCTTC.

V gene TRBV24-1 combines with J gene TRBJ2-7; D not certain. CDR1 and CDR2 (germline): KGHDR, SFDVKD. The CDR3 is 16 residues long. V lost 5 bases, J lost 2 bases, and 18 bases lay in between. The CDR3 DNA is TGTGCCACCAGTGCCAAAGCCCTCTACGGTACCTACGAGCAGTACTTC. Protein product: CATSAKALYGTYEQYF.

V and J are TRBV19 and TRBJ2-1; 7 bases are a match to TRBD2. The germline V gene has CDR1 LNHDA and CDR2 SQIVND (reference sequence). The CDR3 is 16 residues long. J was trimmed by 7 bases and V by 7 bases; bases with no gene match: 16. CDR3 protein: CASMNVDYTGGNEQFF. DNA of the CDR3: TGTGCCAGTATGAACGTGGACTACACCGGGGGGAATGAGCAGTTCTTC.

This clone was detected a few times. This chain links TRBV7-9 with TRBJ2-5, with 10 nucleotides matching TRBD1. CDR1 and CDR2 from the germline V gene are SEHNR and FQNEAQ (reference sequence). The CDR3 totals 13 residues. V shed 6 bases, J shed 4 bases, and the junction held 2 bases outside the gene matches. CDR3: CASRDRGGETQYF. The CDR3 DNA reads TGTGCCAGCAGGGACAGGGGGGGAGAGACCCAGTACTTC.

In its sample, this clone was seen a few times. The chain recombines TRBV11-2 with TRBJ1-2; no definite D call. V lost 3 bases and J lost 4, with 9 bases in between. This CDR3 spans 13 amino acids. CDR1 and CDR2 (germline): SGHAT, FQNNGV. CDR3 sequence (DNA): TGTGCCAGCAGCTTCTCGGGATCCTATGGCTACACCTTC. It codes for CASSFSGSYGYTF. The full variable domain, with the rest looked up from reference TRBV11-2 and TRBJ1-2, is EAGVAQSPRYKIIEKRQSVAFWCNPISGHATLYWYQQILGQGPKLLIQFQNNGVVDDSQLPKDRFSAERLKGVDSTLKIQPAKLEDSAVYLCASSFSGSYGYTFGSGTRLTVV.

This clone appeared once. The V call is TRBV5-1, the J call TRBJ2-3; D may be TRBD2 (5 bases). V lost 4 bases, J lost 5 bases, and 14 bases lay in between. The V gene's germline CDR1 is SGHRS and CDR2 YFSETQ. The CDR3 runs to 14 residues. CDR3 sequence reads: CASSETINRDTQYF. CDR3 DNA: TGCGCCAGCAGCGAGACTATTAATAGAGATACGCAGTATTTT.

The chain has TRBV30 and TRBJ2-1; TRBD2 matches at 12 bases. CDR1 is GTSNPN and CDR2 is SVGIG in the germline V gene (reference sequence). With V trimmed by 5 bases and J by 9 bases, 11 bases remained unmatched. The CDR3 covers 15 residues. CDR3 nucleotides: TGTGCCTGGGATCCCCTAGCGGGGGGGCAGCGTGAGCAGTTCTTC. This translates into CAWDPLAGGQREQFF.

The rearrangement links TRBV5-5 to TRBJ2-3; the match to TRBD2 covers 7 bases. Germline loops: CDR1 SGHKS, CDR2 YYEKEE (reference sequence). After removal of 0 bases from V and 3 bases from J, the junction contained 7 bases not matched to a gene. The CDR3 sequence is 16 residues long. The CDR3, as DNA: TGTGCCAGCAGCTTGGGTGGGAGGGCCCTGACAGATACGCAGTATTTT. This sequence encodes CASSLGGRALTDTQYF.

V is TRBV29-1 and J is TRBJ1-1; 7 nucleotides align to TRBD1. Germline V gene lookup returns CDR1 SQVTM and CDR2 ANQGSEA. This CDR3 has 13 residues. Trimming removed 7 bases from V and 5 bases from J; junction bases left unmatched: 10. The CDR3 reads CSAGRRGRTEAFF. CDR3 DNA: TGCAGCGCCGGCCGAAGGGGGCGGACTGAAGCTTTCTTT.

V usage is TRBV7-2 and J usage is TRBJ2-3, with D possibly being TRBD1 (6 bases). The CDR3 length is 16 residues. Germline V CDR1 and CDR2: SGHTA, FQGNSA. V lost 2 bases and J lost 5, with 17 bases in between. The CDR3 nucleotides are TGTGCCAGCAGCTTATCATCAGGGGCTCAAGGAGATACGCAGTATTTT. Translating it yields CASSLSSGAQGDTQYF.

This sequence joins TRBV6-5 and TRBJ2-3, with a tentative D call TRBD2 (5 bases). The CDR3 is 15 residues long. V shed 4 bases and J shed 14 bases, with 25 bases lying between them. The germline V gene has CDR1 MNHEY and CDR2 SVGAGI. For the CDR3, the DNA is TGTGCCAGCAGTTTTTTGGCGGGTCCGGACCTTGGTCCGTATTTT. Translating gives CASSFLAGPDLGPYF.

The chain uses TRBV3-1 (or the pseudogene TRBV3-2) and TRBJ2-4, with 7 bases aligning to TRBD1. V was clipped by 4 bases and J by 5 bases; unmatched bases: 8. This CDR3 contains 15 residues. Germline CDR1 is LGHDT and CDR2 is YNNKEL (reference sequence). The CDR3 DNA sequence: TGTGCCAGCAGCCCGCGCCGAACAGGGGAAAACATTCAGTACTTC. It specifies CASSPRRTGENIQYF.

This clone was found once. The J gene is TRBJ2-6, the V gene TRBV24-1, with D hard to call. CDR3 length equals 17 residues. V was pared by 4 bases and J by 4 bases, with 16 bases between. CDR1 is KGHDR and CDR2 is SFDVKD in the germline V gene. For the CDR3, the DNA is TGTGCCACCAGTGACAGGAACACCAAGCAAGGGGCCAACGTCCTGACTTTC. It is translated as CATSDRNTKQGANVLTF.

This chain connects TRBV21-1 to TRBJ2-2; TRBD1 is taken as the D call from the table, unchecked against the DNA. TRBV21-1 is marked as a pseudogene. The CDR3 is made up of 18 amino acids. The CDR3 DNA follows: TGTGCCAGCAGCAAAGGGACCCCGGACAGGGAGGGCACCGGGGAGCTGTTTTTT. It yields the protein CASSKGTPDREGTGELFF.

The chain is built from TRBV5-6 and TRBJ1-5; 11 nucleotides agree with TRBD1. This CDR3 is 15 amino acids long. Germline V gene sequence: CDR1 SGHDT, CDR2 YYEEEE. The V and J ends lost 5 bases and 7 bases, in that order; junction bases with no gene match: 8. The DNA for the CDR3 is TGTGCCAGCAGTCGGACAGGGGGCGTGGACCAGCCCCAGCATTTT. This gives the protein CASSRTGGVDQPQHF.

The V call is TRBV5-1, the J call TRBJ2-3; TRBD1 might be the D (6 bases). Germline V gene sequence: CDR1 SGHRS, CDR2 YFSETQ. Trimming removed 4 bases at V and 2 bases at J, with 14 bases between. The CDR3 length is 15 residues. CDR3 sequence reads: CASSGTGFNTDTQYF. As DNA, the CDR3 is TGCGCCAGCAGCGGAACAGGGTTCAACACAGATACGCAGTATTTT. Drawing the rest from reference TRBV5-1 and TRBJ2-3, the complete variable domain is KAGVTQTPRYLIKTRGQQVTLSCSPISGHRSVSWYQQTPGQGLQFLFEYFSETQRNKGNFPGRFSGRQFSNSRSEMNVSTLELGDSALYLCASSGTGFNTDTQYFGPGTRLTVL.

J is TRBJ2-3 and V is TRBV4-1; a possible D gene is TRBD1 (6 bases). Germline V gene sequence: CDR1 MGHRA, CDR2 YSYEKL. CDR3 length equals 16 residues. The germline V and J ends were trimmed by 0 bases and 0 bases, with 10 bases remaining between them. The CDR3, as DNA: TGCGCCAGCAGCCAAGAGACAGGCCGGAGCACAGATACGCAGTATTTT. Translating it yields CASSQETGRSTDTQYF.